The 6 T cell receptor beta chains below all came from one sample that was sequenced in a study of CD8+ T cells in alopecia areata. Following RNA extraction, reverse transcription yielded cDNA that acted as the sequencing template. The method was immunoSEQ multiplex PCR; TCRdb's version includes in-frame clones alone and lacks a portion of them. The data contain approximately 34,000 clones, around 60% of them singletons. The sequenced sample was NKG2D-high CD8+ T cells sorted from blood. All receptors derive from a human donor with alopecia areata.

This sequence joins TRBV5-4 and TRBJ2-3; D gene ambiguous. V was cut by 3 bases and J by 8 bases, with 10 bases left in between. Germline-derived CDR1 and CDR2 are SGHNT and YYREEE (reference sequence). This CDR3 contains 12 residues. CDR3 sequence: CASSSSDPTQYF. The CDR3, as DNA: TGTGCCAGCAGCTCCTCCGACCCTACGCAGTATTTT.

This chain connects TRBV9 to TRBJ2-7; 8 nucleotides line up with TRBD2. V lost 4 bases and J lost 2; bases outside the gene matches: 11. CDR1 and CDR2 from the germline V gene are SGDLS and YYNGEE. CDR3 size: 16 residues. For the CDR3, the DNA is TGTGCCAGCAGCCTCAGGGGCGGCGGGGGGACCTACGAGCAGTACTTC. This codes for CASSLRGGGGTYEQYF.

V gene TRBV4-1 combines with J gene TRBJ1-1; D gene uncertain. The CDR3 spans 11 residues. Per germline, CDR1 MGHRA and CDR2 YSYEKL. Between the trimmed V and J ends, which lost 1 base and 6 bases, there was a span of 3 bases. The CDR3 protein is CASSQGPEAFF. CDR3 nucleotides: TGCGCCAGCAGCCAAGGCCCTGAAGCTTTCTTT.

V and J are TRBV28 and TRBJ2-7; 7 bases are a match to TRBD1. The CDR3 spans 14 residues. Trimming at V came to 8 bases and at J to 3 bases, leaving 10 bases not matched to a gene. Germline-derived CDR1 and CDR2 are MDHEN and SYDVKM. CDR3 region: CASASVGDSYEQYF. Written as DNA, the CDR3 is TGTGCCAGCGCGTCCGTGGGGGACAGCTACGAGCAGTACTTC.

This rearrangement joins TRBV11-1 to TRBJ2-5, with 7 bases matching TRBD1. In germline, CDR1 is SGHAT, CDR2 FQDESV (reference sequence). V was pared by 4 bases and J by 0 bases, with 2 bases of the junction left unmatched. The CDR3 contains 14 residues. This CDR3 reads CASSSTGYQETQYF. DNA for the CDR3: TGTGCCAGCAGCTCGACAGGGTACCAAGAGACCCAGTACTTC.

The chain recombines TRBV7-9 with TRBJ2-7, with 8 bases that match TRBD1. CDR3 length: 15 amino acids. The V gene's germline CDR1 is SEHNR and CDR2 FQNEAQ (reference sequence). J lost 6 bases, V lost 2 bases, and 9 bases had no gene match. The CDR3 is CASSLLGTGFGEQYF. The DNA for the CDR3 is TGTGCCAGCAGCTTATTAGGGACAGGATTTGGCGAGCAGTACTTC.